A few counts support the clone carrying this T cell receptor (beta chain). Transcripts of RNA were the source for amplifying TCR beta CDR3 regions. An initial RT-PCR round employing HTBI primers preceded a second-round multiplex PCR. One entry per CDR3 protein, called by TCRdb with MiXCR from the multiplex PCR reads. Of roughly 700,000 distinct CDR3 sequences listed, roughly 41% were seen once; the top ten hold approximately 46%. This sample is part of a study of Graves' ophthalmopathy and Graves' hyperthyroidism. Germline loops: CDR1 SGDLS, CDR2 YYNGEE. V dropped 3 bases and J dropped 7; count of bases not matched to a gene: 5. The CDR3 length is 14 residues.

Material: peripheral blood. The clonotype comes from an adult man with Graves' ophthalmopathy. The V and J genes are TRBV9 and TRBJ2-7; 12 bases agree with TRBD1. The CDR3 protein is CASSAGTGGWEQYF. For the CDR3, the DNA is TGTGCCAGCAGCGCCGGGACAGGGGGCTGGGAGCAGTACTTC. Full variable domain (rest looked up from reference TRBV9 and TRBJ2-7): DSGVTQTPKHLITATGQRVTLRCSPRSGDLSVYWYQQSLDQGLQFLIQYYNGEERAKGNILERFSAQQFPDLHSELNLSSLELGDSALYFCASSAGTGGWEQYFGPGTRLTVT.